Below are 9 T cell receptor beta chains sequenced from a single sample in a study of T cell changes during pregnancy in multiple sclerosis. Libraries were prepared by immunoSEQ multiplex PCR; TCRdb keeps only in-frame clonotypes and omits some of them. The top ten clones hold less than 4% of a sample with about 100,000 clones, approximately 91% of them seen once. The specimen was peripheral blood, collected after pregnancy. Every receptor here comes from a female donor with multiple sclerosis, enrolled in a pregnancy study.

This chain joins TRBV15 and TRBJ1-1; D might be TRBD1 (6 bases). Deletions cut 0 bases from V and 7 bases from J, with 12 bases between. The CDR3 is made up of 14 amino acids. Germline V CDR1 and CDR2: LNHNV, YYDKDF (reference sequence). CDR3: CATSRDRARGEAFF. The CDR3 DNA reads TGTGCCACCAGCAGAGATCGGGCCAGGGGTGAAGCTTTCTTT.

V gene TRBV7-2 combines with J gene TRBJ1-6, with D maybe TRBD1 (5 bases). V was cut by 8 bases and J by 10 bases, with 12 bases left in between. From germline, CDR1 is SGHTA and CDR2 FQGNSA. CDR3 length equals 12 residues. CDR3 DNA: TGTGCCAGCGGGAGGGGAGAATCACCCCTCCACTTT. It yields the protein CASGRGESPLHF. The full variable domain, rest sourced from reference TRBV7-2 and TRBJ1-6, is GAGVSQSPSNKVTEKGKDVELRCDPISGHTALYWYRQSLGQGLEFLIYFQGNSAPDKSGLPSDRFSAERTGGSVSTLTIQRTQQEDSAVYLCASGRGESPLHFGNGTRLTVT.

The CDR3 is CASSYSGDRGLGEQYF. The CDR3, as DNA: TGTGCCAGCAGTTACTCGGGGGACAGGGGACTCGGCGAGCAGTACTTC. V usage is TRBV6-6 and J usage is TRBJ2-7; 10 bases are shared with TRBD1. The J segment lost 6 bases and the V segment lost 0 bases, leaving 8 bases of the junction unmatched. The CDR3 spans 16 residues. From germline, CDR1 is MNHNY and CDR2 SVGAGI (reference sequence).

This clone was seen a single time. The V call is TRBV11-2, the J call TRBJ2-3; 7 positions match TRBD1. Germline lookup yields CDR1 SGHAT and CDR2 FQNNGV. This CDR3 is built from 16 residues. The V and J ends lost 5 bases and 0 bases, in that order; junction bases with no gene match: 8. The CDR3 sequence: CASSRGQSSSTDTQYF. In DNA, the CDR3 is TGTGCCAGCAGCCGGGGACAGAGTTCTAGCACAGATACGCAGTATTTT.

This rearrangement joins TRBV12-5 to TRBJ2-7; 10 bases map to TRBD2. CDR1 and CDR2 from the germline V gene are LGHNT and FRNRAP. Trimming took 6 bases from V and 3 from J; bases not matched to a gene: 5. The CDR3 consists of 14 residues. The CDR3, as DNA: TGTGCTAGTGGGACCGGGACTAGCGTCTACGAGCAGTACTTC. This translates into CASGTGTSVYEQYF.

The CDR3 coding sequence is TGTGCCAGCGGGGCAGGGTGGCGTTCACCCCTCCACTTT. Translating gives CASGAGWRSPLHF. The chain links TRBV2 to TRBJ1-6; D possibly corresponds to TRBD1 (5 bases). Germline lookup yields CDR1 SNHLY and CDR2 FYNNEI. The CDR3 has 13 amino acids. Trimming pared 8 bases from V and 9 bases from J, leaving 14 bases between.

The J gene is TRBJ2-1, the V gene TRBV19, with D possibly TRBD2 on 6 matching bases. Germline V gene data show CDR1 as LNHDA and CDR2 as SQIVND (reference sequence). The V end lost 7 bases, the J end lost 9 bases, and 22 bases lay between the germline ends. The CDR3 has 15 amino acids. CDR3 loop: CASIPGTATQSEQFF. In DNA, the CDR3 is TGTGCCAGTATCCCAGGGACTGCGACACAAAGTGAGCAGTTCTTC.

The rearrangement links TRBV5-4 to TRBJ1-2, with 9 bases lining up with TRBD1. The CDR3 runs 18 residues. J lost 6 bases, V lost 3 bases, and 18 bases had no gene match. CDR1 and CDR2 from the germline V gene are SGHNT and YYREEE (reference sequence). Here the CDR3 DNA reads TGTGCCAGCAGCTGGGACCTTGGGACAGGGTGGGAAGGGGATGGCTACACCTTC. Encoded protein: CASSWDLGTGWEGDGYTF.

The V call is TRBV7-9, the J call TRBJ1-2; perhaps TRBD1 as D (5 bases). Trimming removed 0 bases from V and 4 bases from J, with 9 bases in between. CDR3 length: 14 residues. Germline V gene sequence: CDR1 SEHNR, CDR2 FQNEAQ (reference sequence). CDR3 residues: CASSLARQGYGYTF. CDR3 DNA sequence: TGTGCCAGCAGCTTAGCGAGGCAGGGCTATGGCTACACCTTC.